This is a list of T cell receptor beta chains from one sample in a study of neoadjuvant nivolumab and ipilimumab in lung cancer. Repertoires were generated with immunoSEQ multiplex PCR, while TCRdb's copy carries only in-frame clones and drops some. This table has fewer than 20,000 clones, roughly three quarters appearing once. This material consisted of tumor tissue, taken after neoadjuvant nivolumab, alone or with ipilimumab, at or shortly before surgery. Receptors originate from an adult with non-small cell lung cancer. Both conserved end residues are part of each CDR3. A D gene is named only where the DNA matches it firmly. Where a row states a size, it is once, few, many or the class of an expanded clone; other rows omit it.

abundance: .
v_gene: TRBV5-1
j_gene: TRBJ2-5
d_gene: .
CDR3aa: CASSLAGPGAQYF
CDR3nt: TGCGCCAGCAGCTTGGCGGGACCGGGGGCCCAGTACTTC

abundance: .
v_gene: TRBV5-6
j_gene: TRBJ1-4
d_gene: .
CDR3aa: CASSAPVIDEKLFF
CDR3nt: TGTGCCAGCAGCGCGCCCGTGATAGACGAAAAACTGTTTTTT

abundance: .
v_gene: TRBV5-1
j_gene: TRBJ1-2
d_gene: TRBD1
CDR3aa: CASSDRVYGYTF
CDR3nt: TGCGCCAGCAGCGACAGGGTTTATGGCTACACCTTC

abundance: few
v_gene: TRBV6-6
j_gene: TRBJ1-1
d_gene: .
CDR3aa: CASSIPAFSTEAFF
CDR3nt: TGTGCCAGCAGCATTCCAGCTTTCTCCACTGAAGCTTTCTTT

abundance: .
v_gene: TRBV30
j_gene: TRBJ1-3
d_gene: .
CDR3aa: CAWSYAGSGTIYF
CDR3nt: TGTGCCTGGAGCTATGCAGGGAGCGGCACCATATATTTT

abundance: .
v_gene: TRBV7-9
j_gene: TRBJ2-5
d_gene: TRBD1
CDR3aa: CASSPGQGETQYF
CDR3nt: TGTGCCAGCAGCCCAGGACAGGGAGAGACCCAGTACTTC

abundance: few
v_gene: TRBV18
j_gene: TRBJ2-7
d_gene: TRBD1
CDR3aa: CASSSDRGKYEQYF
CDR3nt: TGTGCCAGCTCATCGGACAGGGGAAAGTACGAGCAGTACTTC

abundance: once
v_gene: TRBV29-1
j_gene: TRBJ2-1
d_gene: .
CDR3aa: CSVADGINRFF
CDR3nt: .

abundance: .
v_gene: TRBV6-5
j_gene: TRBJ2-1
d_gene: .
CDR3aa: CASSWQSHNEQFF
CDR3nt: TGTGCCAGCAGTTGGCAGAGTCACAATGAGCAGTTCTTC

abundance: .
v_gene: TRBV2
j_gene: TRBJ2-7
d_gene: .
CDR3aa: CASSVGTIEQYF
CDR3nt: TGTGCCAGCAGTGTAGGGACGATAGAGCAGTACTTC

abundance: once
v_gene: TRBV7-2
j_gene: TRBJ2-3
d_gene: .
CDR3aa: CASSLDGRTTDTQYF
CDR3nt: TGTGCCAGCAGCTTGGATGGCAGAACCACAGATACGCAGTATTTT

abundance: few
v_gene: TRBV5-1
j_gene: TRBJ2-2
d_gene: .
CDR3aa: CASSVTVNTGELFF
CDR3nt: TGCGCCAGCAGCGTGACAGTGAACACCGGGGAGCTGTTTTTT

abundance: .
v_gene: TRBV11-2
j_gene: TRBJ2-7
d_gene: .
CDR3aa: CASSLEGQPLYEQYF
CDR3nt: TGTGCCAGCAGCTTAGAGGGCCAGCCCCTCTACGAGCAGTACTTC

abundance: .
v_gene: TRBV5-1
j_gene: TRBJ2-5
d_gene: TRBD2
CDR3aa: CASSLSLAGGSRTQYF
CDR3nt: TGCGCCAGCAGCCTTTCACTAGCGGGGGGATCCAGGACCCAGTACTTC

abundance: few
v_gene: TRBV7-2
j_gene: TRBJ1-2
d_gene: .
CDR3aa: CASSRGEVYGYTF
CDR3nt: TGTGCCAGCAGCCGAGGGGAGGTCTATGGCTACACCTTC

abundance: .
v_gene: TRBV10-3
j_gene: TRBJ1-2
d_gene: TRBD1
CDR3aa: CAIRGQVKYYGYTF
CDR3nt: TGTGCCATCAGGGGACAGGTGAAATACTATGGCTACACCTTC

abundance: .
v_gene: TRBV5-1
j_gene: TRBJ2-1
d_gene: .
CDR3aa: CASSPERPGEQFF
CDR3nt: TGCGCCAGCAGCCCCGAACGGCCAGGTGAGCAGTTCTTC

abundance: once
v_gene: TRBV7-2
j_gene: TRBJ2-2
d_gene: TRBD2
CDR3aa: CASSFLAGGTGELFF
CDR3nt: TGTGCCAGCAGCTTTCTTGCGGGGGGGACCGGGGAGCTGTTTTTT

abundance: once
v_gene: TRBV9
j_gene: TRBJ2-7
d_gene: TRBD1
CDR3aa: CASSSQRTGVEQYF
CDR3nt: TGTGCCAGCAGCTCACAACGAACAGGGGTCGAGCAGTACTTC

abundance: once
v_gene: TRBV9
j_gene: TRBJ2-1
d_gene: TRBD2
CDR3aa: CASSATAGGPEQFF
CDR3nt: TGTGCCAGCAGCGCAACAGCGGGGGGCCCTGAGCAGTTCTTC

abundance: .
v_gene: TRBV30
j_gene: TRBJ1-5
d_gene: .
CDR3aa: CACLGGNQPQHF
CDR3nt: TGTGCCTGCTTAGGGGGCAATCAGCCCCAGCATTTT

abundance: .
v_gene: TRBV7-9
j_gene: TRBJ2-2
d_gene: TRBD2
CDR3aa: CASSPGGSSGELFF
CDR3nt: TGTGCCAGCAGCCCGGGGGGGTCTTCCGGGGAGCTGTTTTTT

abundance: .
v_gene: TRBV6-1
j_gene: TRBJ1-1
d_gene: .
CDR3aa: CASSGGKNTEAFF
CDR3nt: TGTGCCAGCAGTGGTGGGAAGAACACTGAAGCTTTCTTT

abundance: .
v_gene: TRBV30
j_gene: TRBJ2-7
d_gene: .
CDR3aa: CAWIGDKLSGEQYF
CDR3nt: TGTGCCTGGATAGGGGACAAACTTTCGGGGGAGCAGTACTTC

abundance: once
v_gene: TRBV11-2
j_gene: TRBJ2-7
d_gene: .
CDR3aa: CASSPGPATGSEQYF
CDR3nt: TGTGCCAGCAGCCCAGGGCCGGCGACAGGCAGCGAGCAGTACTTC

abundance: .
v_gene: TRBV2
j_gene: TRBJ1-2
d_gene: TRBD1
CDR3aa: CASSEQGGAYGYTF
CDR3nt: TGTGCCAGCAGTGAACAGGGGGGAGCCTATGGCTACACCTTC

abundance: .
v_gene: TRBV5-4
j_gene: TRBJ2-7
d_gene: .
CDR3aa: CASSLPGSNYEQYF
CDR3nt: TGTGCCAGCAGCTTGCCAGGTAGCAACTACGAGCAGTACTTC

abundance: .
v_gene: TRBV5-1
j_gene: TRBJ2-3
d_gene: TRBD1
CDR3aa: CASRTGAGDTQYF
CDR3nt: TGCGCCAGCAGAACAGGGGCAGGAGATACGCAGTATTTT

abundance: .
v_gene: TRBV9
j_gene: TRBJ2-6
d_gene: TRBD2
CDR3aa: CASSPGGGAYGANVLTF
CDR3nt: TGTGCCAGCAGCCCAGGCGGGGGGGCGTACGGGGCCAACGTCCTGACTTTC

abundance: .
v_gene: TRBV4-2
j_gene: TRBJ2-7
d_gene: .
CDR3aa: CASSPVSISYEQYF
CDR3nt: TGTGCCAGCAGCCCCGTCTCTATCTCCTACGAGCAGTACTTC

abundance: .
v_gene: TRBV19
j_gene: TRBJ2-1
d_gene: .
CDR3aa: CASSRRTVAEQFF
CDR3nt: TGTGCCAGTAGTAGGAGGACGGTCGCAGAGCAGTTCTTC

abundance: medium-sized
v_gene: TRBV4-1
j_gene: TRBJ2-7
d_gene: .
CDR3aa: CASSSDISYEQYF
CDR3nt: TGCGCCAGCAGCTCGGACATCTCCTACGAGCAGTACTTC

abundance: few
v_gene: TRBV18
j_gene: TRBJ2-3
d_gene: .
CDR3aa: CASSPGRGRTDTQYF
CDR3nt: TGTGCCAGCTCACCAGGCAGGGGCCGCACAGATACGCAGTATTTT

abundance: .
v_gene: TRBV11-2
j_gene: TRBJ1-6
d_gene: .
CDR3aa: CASSWSTSSYNSPLHF
CDR3nt: TGTGCCAGCAGCTGGTCAACAAGCTCCTATAATTCACCCCTCCACTTT

abundance: .
v_gene: TRBV7-9
j_gene: TRBJ2-7
d_gene: TRBD2
CDR3aa: CASSPRTSGDRYEQYF
CDR3nt: TGTGCCAGCAGCCCCCGGACTAGCGGGGACCGCTACGAGCAGTACTTC

abundance: .
v_gene: TRBV11-3
j_gene: TRBJ2-3
d_gene: TRBD1
CDR3aa: CASSLDSRTGGSDTQYF
CDR3nt: TGTGCCAGCAGCTTAGATTCCCGGACAGGGGGCTCAGATACGCAGTATTTT

abundance: .
v_gene: TRBV14
j_gene: TRBJ2-2
d_gene: TRBD2
CDR3aa: CASSPRRVAGSATGELFF
CDR3nt: TGTGCCAGCAGCCCCAGGAGAGTAGCGGGGTCGGCCACCGGGGAGCTGTTTTTT

abundance: .
v_gene: TRBV5-1
j_gene: TRBJ2-3
d_gene: .
CDR3aa: CASSTGTGFSTDTQYF
CDR3nt: TGCGCCAGCAGCACAGGAACGGGGTTTAGCACAGATACGCAGTATTTT

abundance: .
v_gene: TRBV6-1
j_gene: TRBJ2-7
d_gene: .
CDR3aa: CASSKGGGQNYYEQYF
CDR3nt: TGTGCCAGCAGTAAAGGGGGGGGACAGAATTACTACGAGCAGTACTTC

abundance: few
v_gene: TRBV15
j_gene: TRBJ2-3
d_gene: TRBD1
CDR3aa: CATSSSQGASDTQYF
CDR3nt: TGTGCCACCAGCAGTTCCCAGGGGGCGTCAGATACGCAGTATTTT

abundance: .
v_gene: TRBV5-6
j_gene: TRBJ1-1
d_gene: .
CDR3aa: CASSWGRGTEAFF
CDR3nt: TGTGCCAGCAGCTGGGGCCGGGGGACTGAAGCTTTCTTT

abundance: .
v_gene: TRBV7-2
j_gene: TRBJ1-3
d_gene: TRBD1
CDR3aa: CASSLGATGGGGNTIYF
CDR3nt: TGTGCCAGCAGCTTAGGGGCGACAGGGGGCGGTGGAAACACCATATATTTT

abundance: .
v_gene: TRBV11-2
j_gene: TRBJ2-3
d_gene: TRBD2
CDR3aa: CASSLELAGGRDTQYF
CDR3nt: TGTGCCAGCAGCTTGGAACTAGCGGGGGGGCGAGATACGCAGTATTTT

abundance: .
v_gene: TRBV5-4
j_gene: TRBJ1-2
d_gene: TRBD1
CDR3aa: CASSPGQGASYGYTF
CDR3nt: TGTGCCAGCAGCCCGGGACAGGGGGCATCCTATGGCTACACCTTC

abundance: .
v_gene: TRBV7-6
j_gene: TRBJ2-3
d_gene: .
CDR3aa: CASSLWGADTQYF
CDR3nt: TGTGCCAGCAGCTTATGGGGGGCAGATACGCAGTATTTT

abundance: .
v_gene: TRBV7-2
j_gene: TRBJ2-2
d_gene: .
CDR3aa: CASGVGLNTGELFF
CDR3nt: TGTGCCAGCGGCGTCGGGTTGAACACCGGGGAGCTGTTTTTT

abundance: medium-sized
v_gene: TRBV5-4
j_gene: TRBJ2-7
d_gene: .
CDR3aa: CASSLADSTFYEQYF
CDR3nt: TGTGCCAGCAGCCTTGCGGATAGTACCTTCTACGAGCAGTACTTC

abundance: .
v_gene: TRBV18
j_gene: TRBJ1-1
d_gene: .
CDR3aa: CASSPFGGDSTEAFF
CDR3nt: TGTGCCAGCTCACCGTTCGGGGGCGATTCCACTGAAGCTTTCTTT

abundance: .
v_gene: TRBV5-4
j_gene: TRBJ2-3
d_gene: TRBD2
CDR3aa: CATLAVSTDTQYF
CDR3nt: TGTGCGACACTAGCGGTGAGCACAGATACGCAGTATTTT

abundance: .
v_gene: TRBV5-1
j_gene: TRBJ1-2
d_gene: .
CDR3aa: CASSLLGDNYGYTF
CDR3nt: TGCGCCAGCAGCTTGCTAGGGGACAACTATGGCTACACCTTC

abundance: .
v_gene: TRBV4-2
j_gene: TRBJ1-6
d_gene: TRBD1
CDR3aa: CASSRNTQGALGSPLHF
CDR3nt: TGTGCCAGCAGCCGGAATACACAGGGGGCTCTAGGTTCACCCCTCCACTTT

abundance: .
v_gene: TRBV10-3
j_gene: TRBJ2-7
d_gene: .
CDR3aa: CAIRERDRDSTGLSYEQYF
CDR3nt: TGTGCCATCAGGGAGCGAGACAGGGACTCAACGGGGCTCTCCTACGAGCAGTACTTC

abundance: few
v_gene: TRBV4-1
j_gene: TRBJ2-7
d_gene: .
CDR3aa: CASSQDSYTYEQYF
CDR3nt: TGCGCCAGCAGCCAAGATTCCTATACCTACGAGCAGTACTTC